This passage covers 9 T cell receptor beta chains from one sample sequenced in a study of shared clonotypes between healthy human individuals. TCRdb keeps only in-frame clones here, not all; method: immunoSEQ multiplex PCR. The sample consists of about 2.5 million clones, 80% to 95% of them appearing once. Sequencing input: naive CD4+ T cells from PBMCs. Sample subset: CD45RA+ positively selected. All receptors come from a man younger than 35 in good health. Some clones in this sample may be carry-over from other donors' samples.

V usage is TRBV18 and J usage is TRBJ2-7; no definite D call. CDR1 is KGHSH, CDR2 LQKENI, per germline. The CDR3 loop spans 13 amino acids. The V and J ends lost 3 bases and 7 bases respectively, with 13 bases between them. CDR3 residues: CASSPGAQPEQYF. CDR3 DNA sequence: TGTGCCAGCTCACCTGGTGCACAGCCTGAGCAGTACTTC. Together with reference TRBV18 and TRBJ2-7, the CDR3 gives the full variable domain: NAGVMQNPRHLVRRRGQEARLRCSPMKGHSHVYWYRQLPEEGLKFMVYLQKENIIDESGMPKERFSAEFPKEGPSILRIQQVVRGDSAAYFCASSPGAQPEQYFGPGTRLTVT.

This clone showed up just a few times. Other DNA variants within this sample encode the same CDR3. CDR3 sequence (DNA): TGTGCCAGCAGCGTAGAGGATGAGCAGTTCTTC. Protein sequence: CASSVEDEQFF. The chain recombines TRBV9 with TRBJ2-1; D gene unclear. Looked up from germline, CDR1 is SGDLS and CDR2 is YYNGEE. The CDR3 extends over 11 amino acids. The germline V and J ends were trimmed by 0 bases and 8 bases, with 3 bases remaining between them.

The genes are TRBV28 and TRBJ2-1; D gene unclear. The CDR3 runs 12 residues. Trimming stripped 5 bases from V and 13 bases from J, with 15 bases between. Germline lookup yields CDR1 MDHEN and CDR2 SYDVKM. The CDR3 sequence is CASSPTLKLQFF. For the CDR3, the DNA is TGTGCCAGCAGTCCGACCTTAAAACTACAGTTCTTC.

The rearrangement links TRBV11-2 to TRBJ2-5; 13 bases map to TRBD2. Germline CDR1 is SGHAT and CDR2 is FQNNGV. The CDR3 totals 15 residues. V shed 5 bases, J shed 5 bases, and the junction held 5 bases outside the gene matches. This CDR3 is CASSQTSGRLETQYF. The DNA for the CDR3 is TGTGCCAGCAGCCAGACTAGCGGGAGGTTGGAGACCCAGTACTTC.

DNA of the CDR3: TGTGCCATCAGTGAACAGGGGAACACTGAAGCTTTCTTT. Translated: CAISEQGNTEAFF. The genes are TRBV10-3 and TRBJ1-1, with D perhaps matching TRBD1 (6 bases). From germline, CDR1 is ENHRY and CDR2 SYGVKD. V gave up 3 bases and J gave up 1 base, with 6 bases separating them. The CDR3 runs to 13 residues.

The V call is TRBV10-3, the J call TRBJ2-1, with D maybe TRBD2 (5 bases). The CDR3 totals 15 residues. Per germline, CDR1 ENHRY and CDR2 SYGVKD. The CDR3 bases are TGTGCTACTAGACCGCTTCCAGCAGAAAACAATGAGCAGTTCTTC. Translation gives CATRPLPAENNEQFF.

This clone has only one observation. The J gene is TRBJ1-5, the V gene TRBV7-6, with 7 bases lining up with TRBD1. The trim removed 5 bases at V and 6 bases at J, leaving 13 bases unmatched. Germline lookup yields CDR1 SGHVS and CDR2 FNYEAQ. This CDR3 region has 16 residues. The CDR3 DNA is TGTGCCAGCAGCCCACAGGGGTTTGGCGCCTTTCAGCCCCAGCATTTT. Encoded protein: CASSPQGFGAFQPQHF.

This CDR3 reads CASSLRREYEQYF. The CDR3 DNA is TGCGCCAGCAGCTTGAGGCGAGAATACGAGCAGTACTTC. The chain is built from TRBV5-1 and TRBJ2-7; no clear D. The CDR3 contains 13 residues. V was shortened by 1 base and J by 4 bases, with 9 bases between the two germline ends. CDR1 and CDR2 from the germline V gene are SGHRS and YFSETQ.

This clone occurred once. V gene TRBV5-1 combines with J gene TRBJ2-7, with TRBD1 matching over 10 bases. V was clipped by 0 bases and J by 5 bases; unmatched bases: 11. Germline V lookup: CDR1 SGHRS, CDR2 YFSETQ. This CDR3 has 17 amino acids. The CDR3 region has the DNA TGCGCCAGCAGCTTGGCCGGACCCGGGACAGGGGCAGACGAGCAGTACTTC. Its translation is CASSLAGPGTGADEQYF.